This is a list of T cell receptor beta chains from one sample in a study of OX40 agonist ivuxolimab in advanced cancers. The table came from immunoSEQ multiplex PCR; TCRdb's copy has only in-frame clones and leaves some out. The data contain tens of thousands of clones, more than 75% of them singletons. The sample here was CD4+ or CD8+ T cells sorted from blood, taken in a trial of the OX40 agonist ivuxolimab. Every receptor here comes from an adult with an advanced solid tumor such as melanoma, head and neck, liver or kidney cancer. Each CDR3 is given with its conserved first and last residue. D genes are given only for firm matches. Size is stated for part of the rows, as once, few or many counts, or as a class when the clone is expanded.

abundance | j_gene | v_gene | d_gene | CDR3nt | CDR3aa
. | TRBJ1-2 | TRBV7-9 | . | TGTGCCAGCAGCTTAGCACAGGGCGACGGCTACACCTTC | CASSLAQGDGYTF
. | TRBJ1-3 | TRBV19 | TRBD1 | TGTGCCAGTAGTATGGGACAGCCTAACTCTGGAAACACCATATATTTT | CASSMGQPNSGNTIYF
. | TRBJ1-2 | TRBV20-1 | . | TGCAGTGCTAGTAACCAGAGGGGCTACACCTTC | CSASNQRGYTF
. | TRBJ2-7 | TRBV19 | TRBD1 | TGTGCCACCTCAGTAGGGACTGGGGACAGGCTTTACGAGCAGTACTTC | CATSVGTGDRLYEQYF
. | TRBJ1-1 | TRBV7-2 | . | TGTGCCAGCAGCTTAGCAGGCAGGGCGTCCACTGAAGCTTTCTTT | CASSLAGRASTEAFF
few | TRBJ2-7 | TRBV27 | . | TGTGCCAGCAAGCCCGGGACGTCGCGTGCCTACGAGCAGTACTTC | CASKPGTSRAYEQYF
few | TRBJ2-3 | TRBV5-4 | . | TGTGCCAGCAGCCCCGGGACACAATCAGATACGCAGTATTTT | CASSPGTQSDTQYF
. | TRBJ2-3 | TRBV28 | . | TGTGCCAGCAGTCCCCCCTCGGGGAGCACAGATACGCAGTATTTT | CASSPPSGSTDTQYF
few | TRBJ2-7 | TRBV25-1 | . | TGTGCCAGCAGTACCTTGTGGGATGACTACGAGCAGTACTTC | CASSTLWDDYEQYF
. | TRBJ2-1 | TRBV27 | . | TGTGCCAGCAGTTTAAGACTTTACCAGTACAATGAGCAGTTCTTC | CASSLRLYQYNEQFF
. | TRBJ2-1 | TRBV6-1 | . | TGTGCCAGCAGGGGAGGGGGCGGGAATGAGCAGTTCTTC | CASRGGGGNEQFF
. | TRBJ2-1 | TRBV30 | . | TGTGCCTGGACAAGGACAGCTAACAATGAGCAGTTCTTC | CAWTRTANNEQFF
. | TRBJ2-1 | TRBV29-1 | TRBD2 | TGCAGCGCAGCGGGGAACAATGAGCAGTTCTTC | CSAAGNNEQFF
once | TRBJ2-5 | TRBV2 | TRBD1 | TGTGCCAGCAGCGGGACAGGGGCGGTAGAGACCCAGTACTTC | CASSGTGAVETQYF
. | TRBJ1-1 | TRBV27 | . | TGTGCCAGCAGTTTATCGAATATCTGGTCTGAAGCTTTCTTT | CASSLSNIWSEAFF
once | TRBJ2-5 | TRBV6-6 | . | TGTGCCAGCAGTCCAGGGGCCGAGACCCAGTACTTC | CASSPGAETQYF
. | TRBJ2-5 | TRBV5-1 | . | TGCGCCAGCAGCTCTTCCCAAGAGACCCAGTACTTC | CASSSSQETQYF
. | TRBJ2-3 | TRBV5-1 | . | TGCGCCAGCAGCTTTAGCACAGATACGCAGTATTTT | CASSFSTDTQYF
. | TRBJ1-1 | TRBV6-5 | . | TGTGCCAGCAGTTTACAGGGATATGGGATGAACACTGAAGCTTTCTTT | CASSLQGYGMNTEAFF
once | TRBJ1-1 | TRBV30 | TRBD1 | TGTGCCTGGGCCCTAGGGGGCCCGAGGACTGAAGCTTTCTTT | CAWALGGPRTEAFF
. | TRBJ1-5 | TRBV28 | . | TGTGCCACCTCGCCTCACAGTAGCAATCAGCCCCAGCATTTT | CATSPHSSNQPQHF
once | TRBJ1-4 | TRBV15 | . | TGTGCCACCAGCAGAGTTCGGCAGCCCAGCGAAAAACTGTTTTTT | CATSRVRQPSEKLFF
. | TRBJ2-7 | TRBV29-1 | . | TGCAGCGCCCCCCGGTGGACTCCCTACGAGCAGTACTTC | CSAPRWTPYEQYF
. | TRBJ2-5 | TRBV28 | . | TGTGCCAGCAGTGATTCGACTATCCAAGAGACCCAGTACTTC | CASSDSTIQETQYF
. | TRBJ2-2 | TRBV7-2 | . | TGTGCCAGCAGCCGGGACCCGACCGGGGAGCTGTTTTTT | CASSRDPTGELFF
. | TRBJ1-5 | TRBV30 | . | TGTGCCTGGGACGCCAGTTACAATCAGCCCCAGCATTTT | CAWDASYNQPQHF
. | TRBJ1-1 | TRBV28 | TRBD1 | TGTGCCAGTCGGACAGGGGTGGGCACTGAAGCTTTCTTT | CASRTGVGTEAFF
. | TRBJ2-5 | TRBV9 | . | TGTGCCAGCAGCCTAGACCCTGAAGAGACCCAGTACTTC | CASSLDPEETQYF
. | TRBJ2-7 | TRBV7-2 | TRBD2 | TGTGCCAGCAGCTTATCCCCTAGCGGGGAAAGGGAGCAGTACTTC | CASSLSPSGEREQYF
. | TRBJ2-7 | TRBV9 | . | TGTGCCAGCAGCGTAGGGTCTGACTATGACTACGAGCAGTACTTC | CASSVGSDYDYEQYF
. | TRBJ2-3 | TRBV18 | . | TGTGCCAGCTCACCACCATCCAGGGGCACAGATACGCAGTATTTT | CASSPPSRGTDTQYF
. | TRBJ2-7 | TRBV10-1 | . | TGCGCCAGCAGTGAGTCGACCGGCGGGGTCCACGAGCAGTACTTC | CASSESTGGVHEQYF
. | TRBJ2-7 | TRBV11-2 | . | TGTGCCAGCAGCTTAGGTTCAACTAACCGGGAGTACTTC | CASSLGSTNREYF
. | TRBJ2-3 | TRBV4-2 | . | TGTGCCAGCAGACAATCCTGGGGGGGCCTTGTGTCGGATACGCAGTATTTT | CASRQSWGGLVSDTQYF
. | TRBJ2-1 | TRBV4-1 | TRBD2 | TGCGCCAGCAGCCAAGAGCCATGGACTAGCGGGAGCTCCTACAATGAGCAGTTCTTC | CASSQEPWTSGSSYNEQFF
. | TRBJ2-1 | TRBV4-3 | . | TGCGCCAGCAGCCAAGCGGCAGGATCCTACAATGAGCAGTTCTTC | CASSQAAGSYNEQFF
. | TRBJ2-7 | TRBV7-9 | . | TGTGCCAGCAGCTTAGCCCTCGGGACAACCTCCTACGAGCAGTACTTC | CASSLALGTTSYEQYF
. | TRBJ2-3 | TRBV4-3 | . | TGCGCCAGCAGATCTAGCGACGCGGGCGGGGATACGCAGTATTTT | CASRSSDAGGDTQYF
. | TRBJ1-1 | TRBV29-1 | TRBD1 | TGCAGCGTTGAAGCTCGAAGGGAGTTCTGGACAGGGGGCAGTAGGAACACTGAAGCTTTCTTT | CSVEARREFWTGGSRNTEAFF
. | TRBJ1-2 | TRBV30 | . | TGTGCCTGCCTTGGGGGAGGGTTTCCCGCCTATGGCTACACCTTC | CACLGGGFPAYGYTF